This TCR beta chain was recovered during a study of long-term antiretroviral therapy in people with HIV. Study-level points and caveats: HIV repertoire CDR3 lengths ranged less widely than those of controls.

Concerning this clone: The antigen remains unidentified.

Running of the v3.0 immunoSEQ assay took place at survey level. A per-sample goal of about 35,000-50,000 T-cell genomes was targeted by sequencing. TCRdb's copy holds only in-frame clones and misses some; the assay was immunoSEQ multiplex PCR. This sample yields tens of thousands of clones, of which roughly 90% are seen a single time; 3% to 5% belongs to the top ten. V lost 5 bases to trimming and J lost 7 bases, with 5 bases between them. The CDR3 sequence is 11 residues long. In germline, CDR1 is LNHNV, CDR2 YYDKDF (reference sequence). The chain combines TRBV15 with TRBJ1-4; no definite D call. The input for sequencing was unsorted PBMCs, taken just before starting antiretroviral therapy. This sequence was found in a woman younger than 30 with HIV. CDR3 sequence (DNA): TGTGCCACCAGCGCCCGTGAAAAACTGTTTTTT. Translation: CATSAREKLFF.